This T cell receptor (beta chain) was sequenced in a study of blood T cell repertoires in COVID-19. Study-level information: Acute and convalescent COVID-19 specimens originated in the United States, Italy and Spain. From T cells, B-cell-depleted T cells, or PBMCs came the material, which was cDNA or gDNA.

The protocol was immunoSEQ multiplex PCR, while the TCRdb copy is restricted to in-frame clones and leaves out a portion. The sample holds some 300,000 clones, 90% seen once. V lost 5 bases and J 0 bases, leaving 11 bases between the germline ends. The CDR3 length is 15 residues. Looked up from germline, CDR1 is LGHNT and CDR2 is FRNRAP. Enrollees, about 18 to 90 years old, lived in about two dozen US areas. V and J are TRBV12-5 and TRBJ1-3, with a weak D call TRBD1 (5 bases). This receptor was taken from a woman younger than 30 with acute COVID-19. The sequenced sample consisted of PBMCs or T cells enriched from blood (not recorded which). The CDR3 is CASGLGAHSGNTIYF. The CDR3 DNA sequence: TGTGCTAGTGGTCTAGGGGCCCACTCTGGAAACACCATATATTTT. Using reference TRBV12-5 and TRBJ1-3 for the parts outside the CDR3, the full variable domain is DARVTQTPRHKVTEMGQEVTMRCQPILGHNTVFWYRQTMMQGLELLAYFRNRAPLDDSGMPKDRFSAEMPDATLATLKIQPSEPRDSAVYFCASGLGAHSGNTIYFGEGSWLTVV.